This TCR beta chain was sequenced for a study of OX40 agonist ivuxolimab in advanced cancers. Germline CDR1 MNHEY, CDR2 SMNVEV (reference sequence). V gave up 2 bases and J gave up 2 bases; unmatched junction bases: 7. CDR3 length: 16 residues. Method: immunoSEQ multiplex PCR; TCRdb's copy keeps in-frame clones and lacks some. The data show tens of thousands of clones, approximately 80% seen once. This TCR derives from an adult with an advanced solid tumor such as melanoma, head and neck, liver or kidney cancer. The chain employs TRBV27 and TRBJ2-3, with 7 positions matching TRBD2. The sample was CD4+ or CD8+ T cells sorted from blood, taken in a trial of the OX40 agonist ivuxolimab. CDR3 sequence (DNA): TGTGCCAGCAGTTTACGTGCGGGAGCAACCACAGATACGCAGTATTTT. Translated: CASSLRAGATTDTQYF.